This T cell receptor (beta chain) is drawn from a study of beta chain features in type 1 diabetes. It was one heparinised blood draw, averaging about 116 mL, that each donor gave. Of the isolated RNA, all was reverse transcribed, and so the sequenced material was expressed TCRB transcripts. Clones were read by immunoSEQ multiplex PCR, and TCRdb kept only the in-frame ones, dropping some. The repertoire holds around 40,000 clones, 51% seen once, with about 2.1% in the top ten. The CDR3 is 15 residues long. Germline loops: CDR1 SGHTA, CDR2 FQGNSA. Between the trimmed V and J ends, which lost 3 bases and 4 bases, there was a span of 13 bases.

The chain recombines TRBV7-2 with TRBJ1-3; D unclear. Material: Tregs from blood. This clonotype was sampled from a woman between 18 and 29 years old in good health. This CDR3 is CASSFQRGIGNTIYF. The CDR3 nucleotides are TGTGCCAGCAGCTTCCAGCGAGGTATCGGAAACACCATATATTTT.